This TCR beta chain came from a study of tumor-infiltrating lymphocytes in oesophageal squamous cell carcinoma. Each CDR3 protein gets one entry after TCRdb re-called the PCR reads with MiXCR. The table lists almost 20,000 distinct CDR3 sequences, roughly 40% of them singletons. Trimming took off 6 bases at V and 2 bases at J, with 14 bases between the two ends. CDR3 length: 14 residues. Germline V gives CDR1 DFQATT, CDR2 SNEGSKA (reference sequence). V and J are TRBV20-1 and TRBJ1-3, with D possibly being TRBD1 (5 bases). The TCR sequence derives from a male donor with esophageal squamous cell carcinoma. Sequencing was performed on esophageal tumor tissue. The CDR3 bases are TGCAGTGCGGGAGGAAAGACAGCTGGAAACACCATATATTTT. Translating gives CSAGGKTAGNTIYF.